These 7 T cell receptor beta chains were all obtained from the same sample, sequenced in a study of OX40 agonist ivuxolimab in advanced cancers. Repertoires were generated with immunoSEQ multiplex PCR, while TCRdb's copy carries only in-frame clones and drops some. The repertoire holds 80,000 or so clones, with about 92% as singletons. Sequenced material: CD4+ or CD8+ T cells sorted from blood, taken in a trial of the OX40 agonist ivuxolimab. These receptors originate from an adult with an advanced solid tumor such as melanoma, head and neck, liver or kidney cancer.

The V and J genes are TRBV12-5 and TRBJ1-1; D is undetermined. The CDR3 consists of 11 residues. Germline assignment: CDR1 LGHNT and CDR2 FRNRAP. V was pared by 3 bases and J by 10 bases, with 9 bases between. CDR3 region: CASGLPGGAFF. Here the CDR3 DNA reads TGTGCTAGTGGTTTACCAGGTGGAGCTTTCTTT. The full variable domain, its missing parts supplied by reference TRBV12-5 and TRBJ1-1, is DARVTQTPRHKVTEMGQEVTMRCQPILGHNTVFWYRQTMMQGLELLAYFRNRAPLDDSGMPKDRFSAEMPDATLATLKIQPSEPRDSAVYFCASGLPGGAFFGQGTRLTVV.

The rearrangement links TRBV5-5 to TRBJ2-7, with D unclear. The V end lost 1 base, the J end lost 2 bases, and 10 bases lay between the germline ends. CDR3 length: 14 amino acids. Per germline, CDR1 SGHKS and CDR2 YYEKEE (reference sequence). The CDR3: CASSLWKGTYEQYF. CDR3 nucleotides: TGTGCCAGCAGCTTGTGGAAGGGAACCTACGAGCAGTACTTC. Full variable domain (remainder filled in from reference TRBV5-5 and TRBJ2-7): DAGVTQSPTHLIKTRGQQVTLRCSPISGHKSVSWYQQVLGQGPQFIFQYYEKEERGRGNFPDRFSARQFPNYSSELNVNALLLGDSALYLCASSLWKGTYEQYFGPGTRLTVT.

This clone was seen just once. This sequence joins TRBV7-7 and TRBJ2-1, with 9 positions matching TRBD2. CDR1 is SSHAT, CDR2 FNYEAQ, per germline (reference sequence). After removal of 5 bases from V and 4 bases from J, the junction contained 6 bases not matched to a gene. The CDR3 has 15 residues. CDR3 amino acids: CASSLSGGPYNEQFF. The CDR3 DNA sequence: TGTGCCAGCAGCCTTAGCGGGGGCCCTTACAATGAGCAGTTCTTC.

The chain joins TRBV6-5 to TRBJ1-1; D might be TRBD1 (6 bases). Germline V gene lookup returns CDR1 MNHEY and CDR2 SVGAGI. The CDR3 is made up of 13 amino acids. V was trimmed by 5 bases and J by 1 base, leaving 8 bases between them. The CDR3 loop is CASSRTANTEAFF. For the CDR3, the DNA is TGTGCCAGCAGTCGGACAGCGAACACTGAAGCTTTCTTT.

This clone was recorded only once. The genes are TRBV21-1 and TRBJ1-4; the table calls TRBD1, which could not be checked here. TRBV21-1 is described as a pseudogene. The length of the CDR3 is 15 residues. CDR3 DNA: TGTGCCAGCAGCACTGGACAGGGGCGGCATGAAAAACTGTTTTTT. Translation gives CASSTGQGRHEKLFF.

The V and J genes are TRBV15 and TRBJ2-2, with D tentatively TRBD1 (7 bases). The CDR3 totals 15 residues. The germline V and J ends were trimmed by 1 base and 5 bases, with 11 bases remaining between them. The germline V gene has CDR1 LNHNV and CDR2 YYDKDF (reference sequence). The chain's CDR3 is CATSRVAGGTGELFF. In DNA, the CDR3 is TGTGCCACCAGCAGAGTCGCAGGGGGGACCGGGGAGCTGTTTTTT.

V usage is TRBV7-2 and J usage is TRBJ2-3; 9 nucleotides agree with TRBD2. The V and J ends lost 5 bases and 2 bases, in that order; junction bases with no gene match: 5. CDR1 is SGHTA and CDR2 is FQGNSA in the germline V gene. CDR3 length equals 15 residues. This chain's CDR3 is CASSLSGGFTDTQYF. The CDR3 DNA sequence: TGTGCCAGCAGCCTAAGCGGGGGGTTCACAGATACGCAGTATTTT.